These 14 T cell receptor beta chains originate from one sample sequenced in a study of T-cell reconstitution after alpha-beta-depleted transplantation in children. Unique molecular identifiers featured in how the TCRbeta library was prepared. TCRdb itself ran the PCR reads through MiXCR, one entry per CDR3 protein. Among 500,000 to 600,000 distinct CDR3 sequences, around 17% were seen once, and the ten largest hold more than 2.5%. This sample comprised PBMCs from the stem cell graft donor, obtained from the stem cell graft. The source is a human donor who donated a stem cell graft to a child with acute lymphoblastic leukemia.

The chain links TRBV5-1 to TRBJ2-7, with D unresolved. The CDR3 is 16 amino acids. Germline V gene sequence: CDR1 SGHRS, CDR2 YFSETQ. V lost 0 bases and J 0 bases, leaving 13 bases between the germline ends. CDR3 region: CASSLGGPSSSYEQYF. The DNA for the CDR3 is TGCGCCAGCAGCTTGGGTGGGCCCTCAAGCTCCTACGAGCAGTACTTC. Together with reference TRBV5-1 and TRBJ2-7, the CDR3 gives the full variable domain: KAGVTQTPRYLIKTRGQQVTLSCSPISGHRSVSWYQQTPGQGLQFLFEYFSETQRNKGNFPGRFSGRQFSNSRSEMNVSTLELGDSALYLCASSLGGPSSSYEQYFGPGTRLTVT.

V usage is TRBV6-5 and J usage is TRBJ1-1; weak D call: TRBD1 (5 bases). From germline, CDR1 is MNHEY and CDR2 SVGAGI. The CDR3 is 16 residues long. The V end was cut by 3 bases, the J end by 6 bases, with 20 bases between. Here the CDR3 reads CASSYAVRQGMSEAFF. The CDR3 nucleotides are TGTGCCAGCAGTTATGCGGTTCGGCAGGGAATGTCTGAAGCTTTCTTT.

The gene calls are TRBV20-1 and TRBJ1-6; no definite D call. The CDR3 is made up of 14 amino acids. Per germline, CDR1 DFQATT and CDR2 SNEGSKA (reference sequence). V dropped 5 bases and J dropped 10 bases, with 18 bases sitting between them. CDR3 DNA sequence: TGCAGTGCTGGGTTGGGTGGGAAGGTGTCACCCCTCCACTTT. Translation gives CSAGLGGKVSPLHF.

In its sample, this clonotype was seen a few times. The V call is TRBV12-3 or TRBV12-4, the J call TRBJ2-5; D possibly corresponds to TRBD2 (5 bases). The CDR3 covers 15 residues. Deletions cut 6 bases from V and 6 bases from J, with 20 bases between. CDR3: CASSPPSGDGKTQYF. Written as DNA, the CDR3 is TGTGCCAGCAGCCCCCCCTCCGGGGATGGGAAGACCCAGTACTTC.

In its sample, this clonotype was seen a few times. The DNA for the CDR3 is TGTGCCACCAGCACGGACAGGGTGCCTAACACTGAAGCTTTCTTT. Translating gives CATSTDRVPNTEAFF. This chain joins TRBV15 and TRBJ1-1; 8 nucleotides line up with TRBD1. With 4 bases clipped from V and 2 bases from J, the junction kept 6 bases outside the gene matches. Germline CDR1 is LNHNV and CDR2 is YYDKDF (reference sequence). This CDR3 comprises 15 residues.

The J gene is TRBJ2-5, the V gene TRBV14; D is uncertain. The germline CDR1 and CDR2 sequences are SGHDN and FVKESK. The CDR3 covers 15 residues. V lost 4 bases, J lost 5 bases, and 17 bases lay in between. The CDR3 region is CASSPTRGVSETQYF. The CDR3 DNA sequence: TGTGCCAGCAGCCCCACCCGTGGAGTCTCCGAGACCCAGTACTTC.

This clonotype was counted between two and nine times. The rearrangement joins TRBV5-1 to TRBJ2-3; 13 nucleotides agree with TRBD2. Germline values: CDR1 SGHRS, CDR2 YFSETQ. This CDR3 has 15 amino acids. V lost 7 bases to trimming and J lost 0 bases; unmatched junction nucleotides: 2. The DNA of the CDR3 is TGCGCCAGCGCGACTAGCGGGAGGAGCACAGATACGCAGTATTTT. Encoded protein: CASATSGRSTDTQYF.

This clonotype was detected a few times. The chain has TRBV29-1 and TRBJ2-2; D unclear. V was shortened by 3 bases and J by 4 bases, with 6 bases between the two germline ends. CDR3 length: 12 residues. CDR1 and CDR2 from the germline V gene are SQVTM and ANQGSEA. CDR3 loop: CSVDWSTGELFF. The CDR3 DNA follows: TGCAGCGTTGATTGGAGCACCGGGGAGCTGTTTTTT.

The genes are TRBV25-1 and TRBJ2-2; possibly TRBD2 for D (6 bases). The ends were cut back, 1 base at V and 6 bases at J, with 18 bases in the middle. CDR1 is MGHDK and CDR2 is SYGVNS in the germline V gene. The CDR3 extends over 17 amino acids. The CDR3 nucleotides read TGTGCCAGCAGTGAATCGGTCGGGCGGGAAAGTTCCGGGGAGCTGTTTTTT. It is translated as CASSESVGRESSGELFF.

The table lists this clonotype with many counts. J is TRBJ2-5 and V is TRBV5-1; D might be TRBD2 (5 bases). Germline lookup yields CDR1 SGHRS and CDR2 YFSETQ. Trimming took 2 bases from V and 5 from J, leaving 10 bases between them. The length of the CDR3 is 13 residues. CDR3 sequence reads: CASSFSGSETQYF. The CDR3 nucleotides read TGCGCCAGCAGCTTTTCGGGATCCGAGACCCAGTACTTC.

The gene calls are TRBV12-3 or TRBV12-4 and TRBJ1-1; 9 positions agree with TRBD1. The CDR3 length is 16 residues. With 6 bases clipped from V and 1 base from J, the junction kept 9 bases outside the gene matches. The CDR3 sequence: CASRRQGGKRNTEAFF. CDR3 sequence (DNA): TGTGCCAGCAGGAGACAGGGGGGTAAAAGGAACACTGAAGCTTTCTTT.

In its sample, this clonotype was seen a few times. The chain combines TRBV5-1 with TRBJ2-4; D is possibly TRBD1 (5 bases). The CDR3 extends over 16 amino acids. Trimming removed 0 bases from V and 2 bases from J, with 12 bases in between. CDR1 and CDR2 (germline): SGHRS, YFSETQ. The CDR3 DNA reads as TGCGCCAGCAGCTTGGAAGGGGCGATAACCAAAAACATTCAGTACTTC. This sequence encodes CASSLEGAITKNIQYF.

This clonotype occurred a few times. This chain connects TRBV6-1 to TRBJ1-4, with D unclear. With 6 bases removed from V and 0 bases from J, the gap between germline ends came to 11 bases. The V gene's germline CDR1 is MNHNS and CDR2 SASEGT. This CDR3 region has 15 residues. The CDR3 sequence is CASSGRLATNEKLFF. The DNA for the CDR3 is TGTGCCAGCAGCGGTCGACTTGCAACTAATGAAAAACTGTTTTTT.

The V gene is TRBV15, the J gene TRBJ2-3, with D hard to call. Per the germline V gene, CDR1 is LNHNV and CDR2 is YYDKDF (reference sequence). The CDR3 extends over 16 amino acids. V was cut by 0 bases and J by 0 bases, with 10 bases left in between. The CDR3 reads CATSRDRSTSTDTQYF. In nucleotides, the CDR3 is TGTGCCACCAGCAGAGATCGTTCCACAAGCACAGATACGCAGTATTTT.